The clone carrying this TCR beta chain came up a few times. Germline V gene lookup returns CDR1 LGHDT and CDR2 YNNKEL (reference sequence). The CDR3 runs to 16 residues. With V trimmed by 3 bases and J by 1 base, 7 bases remained unmatched. This specimen comes from a study of blood T cells in healthy people across ages. Next came a second PCR, run for about 6 to 12 cycles, which used a sample-barcoded 5' primer along with a J-beta primer mix. One entry per CDR3 protein, called by TCRdb with MiXCR from the 5' RACE reads. The table has roughly 1.6 million distinct CDR3 sequences, 30% to 35% seen once. The specimen was blood. The receptor was derived from a woman aged 25 to 39 in good health. The chain combines TRBV3-1 with TRBJ1-1, with TRBD1 identical over 8 bases. CDR3 coding DNA: TGTGCCAGCAGCCAGAGCCCCGGACAGGGGAACACTGAAGCTTTCTTT. This codes for CASSQSPGQGNTEAFF.